Sequencing of this TCR beta chain was carried out in a study of T cells in Graves' hyperthyroidism and ophthalmopathy. Per the germline V gene, CDR1 is SGDLS and CDR2 is YYNGEE. V was cut by 3 bases and J by 7 bases, with 14 bases left in between. The CDR3 runs to 14 residues. Each diagnosis was grounded in clinical symptoms, serum thyroxine and TRAb, thyroid ultrasound, and orbital computed tomography. The CDR3 regions of TCR beta were amplified from RNA transcripts. During a first-round RT-PCR of the TCR CDR3, the HTBI primer set was used. TCRdb ran MiXCR on the multiplex PCR reads and lists one entry per CDR3 protein. This sample yields around 600,000 distinct CDR3 sequences, of which approximately 15% are seen a single time; 7.1% belongs to the top ten.

Sequencing used blood. The rearrangement joins TRBV9 to TRBJ1-5; tentatively, D is TRBD1 (6 bases). The sequence was obtained from a woman younger than 30 with Graves' ophthalmopathy. CDR3: CASSEGVLRQPQHF. The CDR3 DNA sequence: TGTGCCAGCAGCGAGGGGGTTTTGAGGCAGCCCCAGCATTTT.